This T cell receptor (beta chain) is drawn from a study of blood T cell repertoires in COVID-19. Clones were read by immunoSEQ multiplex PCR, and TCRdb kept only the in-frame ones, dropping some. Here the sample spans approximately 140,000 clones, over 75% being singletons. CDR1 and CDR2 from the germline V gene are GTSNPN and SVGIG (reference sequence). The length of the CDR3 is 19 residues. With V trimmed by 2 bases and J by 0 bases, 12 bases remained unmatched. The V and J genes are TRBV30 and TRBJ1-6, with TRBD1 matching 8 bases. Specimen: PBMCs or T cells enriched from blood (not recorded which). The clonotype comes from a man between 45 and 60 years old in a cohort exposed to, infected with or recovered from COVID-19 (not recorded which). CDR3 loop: CAWSSPGGLTRSYNSPLHF. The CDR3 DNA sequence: TGTGCCTGGAGTTCTCCAGGGGGCCTTACCCGCTCCTATAATTCACCCCTCCACTTT.